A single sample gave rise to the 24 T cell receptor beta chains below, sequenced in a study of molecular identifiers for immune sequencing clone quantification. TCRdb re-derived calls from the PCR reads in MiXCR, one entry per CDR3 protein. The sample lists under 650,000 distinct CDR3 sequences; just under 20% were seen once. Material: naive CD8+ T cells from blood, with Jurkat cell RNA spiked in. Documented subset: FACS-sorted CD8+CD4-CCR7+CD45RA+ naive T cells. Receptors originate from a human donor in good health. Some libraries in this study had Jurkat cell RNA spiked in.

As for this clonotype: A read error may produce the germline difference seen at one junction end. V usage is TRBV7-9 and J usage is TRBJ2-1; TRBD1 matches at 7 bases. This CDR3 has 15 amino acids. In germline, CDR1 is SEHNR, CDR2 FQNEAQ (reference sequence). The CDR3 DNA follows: TGTGCCACCCGAGGACAGGCCAGCTCCTACAATGAGCAGTCCTTC. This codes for CATRGQASSYNEQSF.

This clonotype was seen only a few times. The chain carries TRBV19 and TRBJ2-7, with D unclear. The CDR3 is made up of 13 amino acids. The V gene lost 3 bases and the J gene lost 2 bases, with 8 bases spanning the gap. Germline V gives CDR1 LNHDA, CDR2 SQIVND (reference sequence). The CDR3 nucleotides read TGTGCCAGTAGTATTGCTGATACCTACGAGCAGTACTTC. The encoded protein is CASSIADTYEQYF.

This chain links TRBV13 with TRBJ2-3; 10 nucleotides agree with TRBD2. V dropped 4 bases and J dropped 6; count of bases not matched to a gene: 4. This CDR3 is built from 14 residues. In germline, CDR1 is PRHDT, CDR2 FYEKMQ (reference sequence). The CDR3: CASSSGLAIDTQYF. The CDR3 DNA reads TGTGCCAGCAGCTCGGGACTAGCGATCGATACGCAGTATTTT.

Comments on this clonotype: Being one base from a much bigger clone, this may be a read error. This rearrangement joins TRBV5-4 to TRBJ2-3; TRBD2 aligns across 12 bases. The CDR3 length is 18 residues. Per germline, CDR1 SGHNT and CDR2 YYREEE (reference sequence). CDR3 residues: CAGSFFFGGTSGSYTQYF. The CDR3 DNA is TGTGCCGGCAGCTTTTTCTTTGGCGGGACTAGCGGGTCTTATACGCAGTATTTT. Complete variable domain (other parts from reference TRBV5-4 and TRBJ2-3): ETGVTQSPTHLIKTRGQQVTLRCSSQSGHNTVSWYQQALGQGPQFIFQYYREEENGRGNFPPRFSGLQFPNYSSELNVNALELDDSALYLCAGSFFFGGTSGSYTQYFGPGTRLTVL.

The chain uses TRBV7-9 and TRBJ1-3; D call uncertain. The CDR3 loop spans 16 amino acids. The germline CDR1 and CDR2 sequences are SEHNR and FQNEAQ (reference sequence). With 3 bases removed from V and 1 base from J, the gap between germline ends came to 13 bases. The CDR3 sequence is CASSLPALGSGNTIYF. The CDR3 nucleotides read TGTGCCAGCAGCTTGCCAGCATTAGGGTCTGGAAACACCATATATTTT. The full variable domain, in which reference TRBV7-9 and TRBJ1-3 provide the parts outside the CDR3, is DTGVSQNPRHKITKRGQNVTFRCDPISEHNRLYWYRQTLGQGPEFLTYFQNEAQLEKSRLLSDRFSAERPKGSFSTLEIQRTEQGDSAMYLCASSLPALGSGNTIYFGEGSWLTVV.

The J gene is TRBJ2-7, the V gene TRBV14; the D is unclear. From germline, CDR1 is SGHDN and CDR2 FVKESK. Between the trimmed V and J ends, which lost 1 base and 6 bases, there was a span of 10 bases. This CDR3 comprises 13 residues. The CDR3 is CASSQVGRSEQYF. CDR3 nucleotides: TGTGCCAGCAGCCAAGTCGGTCGCTCCGAGCAGTACTTC.

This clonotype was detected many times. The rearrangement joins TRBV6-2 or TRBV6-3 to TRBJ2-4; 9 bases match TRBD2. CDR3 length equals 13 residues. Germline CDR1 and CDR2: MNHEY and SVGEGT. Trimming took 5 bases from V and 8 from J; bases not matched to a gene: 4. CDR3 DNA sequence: TGTGCCAGCAGTCCGGGACTAGCATACATTCAGTACTTC. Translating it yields CASSPGLAYIQYF.

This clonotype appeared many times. The CDR3 nucleotides are TGTGCCTGGAGACCGAAACAGTCCTACGAGCAGTACTTC. This sequence encodes CAWRPKQSYEQYF. The genes are TRBV30 and TRBJ2-7; D call uncertain. This CDR3 has 13 amino acids. The germline V gene encodes CDR1 GTSNPN and CDR2 SVGIG (reference sequence). Trimming took off 3 bases at V and 1 base at J, with 10 bases between the two ends. Looking up the rest from reference TRBV30 and TRBJ2-7 gives the full variable domain: SQTIHQWPATLVQPVGSPLSLECTVEGTSNPNLYWYRQAAGRGLQLLFYSVGIGQISSEVPQNLSASRPQDRQFILSSKKLLLSDSGFYLCAWRPKQSYEQYFGPGTRLTVT.

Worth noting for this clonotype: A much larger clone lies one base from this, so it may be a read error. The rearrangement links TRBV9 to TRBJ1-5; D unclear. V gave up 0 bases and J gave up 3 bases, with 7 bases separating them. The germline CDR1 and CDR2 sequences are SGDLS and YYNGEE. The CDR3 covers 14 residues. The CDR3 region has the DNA TGTGCCAGCAGCGTAGAAGGTAACAATCAGCCCCAGCATTTT. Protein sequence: CASSVEGNNQPQHF.

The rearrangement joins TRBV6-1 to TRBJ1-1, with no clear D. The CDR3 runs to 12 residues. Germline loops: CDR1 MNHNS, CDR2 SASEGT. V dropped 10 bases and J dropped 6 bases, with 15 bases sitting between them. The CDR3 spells CATRTSGPEAFF. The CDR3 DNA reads TGTGCCACGCGTACCAGTGGGCCTGAAGCTTTCTTT.

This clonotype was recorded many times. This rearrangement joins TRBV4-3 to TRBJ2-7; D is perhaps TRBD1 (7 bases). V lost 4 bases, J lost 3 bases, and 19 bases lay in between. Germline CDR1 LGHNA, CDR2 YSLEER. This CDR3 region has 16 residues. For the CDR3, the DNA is TGCGCCAGCAGCCCTGGGTACAGGGGACTCGTCTACGAGCAGTACTTC. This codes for CASSPGYRGLVYEQYF.

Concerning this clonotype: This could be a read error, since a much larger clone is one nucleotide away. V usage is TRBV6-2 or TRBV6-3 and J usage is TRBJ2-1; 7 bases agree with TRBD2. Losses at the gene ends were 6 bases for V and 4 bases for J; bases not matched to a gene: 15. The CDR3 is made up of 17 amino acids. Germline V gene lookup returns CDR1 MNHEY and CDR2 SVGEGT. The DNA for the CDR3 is TGTGCCAGCAGAGCCCGGGACGGGGGGTACCCTTACAATGAGCAGTTCTTC. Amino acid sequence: CASRARDGGYPYNEQFF.

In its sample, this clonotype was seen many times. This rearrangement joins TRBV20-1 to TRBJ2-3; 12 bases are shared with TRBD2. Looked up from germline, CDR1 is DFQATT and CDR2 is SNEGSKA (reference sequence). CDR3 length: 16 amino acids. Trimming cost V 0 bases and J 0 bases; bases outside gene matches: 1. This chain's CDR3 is CSAREGLAGSTDTQYF. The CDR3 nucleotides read TGCAGTGCTAGAGAGGGACTAGCGGGTAGCACAGATACGCAGTATTTT.

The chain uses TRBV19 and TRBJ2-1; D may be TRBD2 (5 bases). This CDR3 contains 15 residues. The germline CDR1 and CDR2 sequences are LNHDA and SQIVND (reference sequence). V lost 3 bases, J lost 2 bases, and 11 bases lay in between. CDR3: CASSIGGSTYNEQFF. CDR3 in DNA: TGTGCCAGTAGTATTGGCGGGTCGACCTACAATGAGCAGTTCTTC.

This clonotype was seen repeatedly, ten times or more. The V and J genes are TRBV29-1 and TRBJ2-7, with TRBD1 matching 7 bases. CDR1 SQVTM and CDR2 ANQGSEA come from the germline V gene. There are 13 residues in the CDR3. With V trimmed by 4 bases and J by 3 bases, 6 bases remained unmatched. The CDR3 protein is CSVGAAGGYEQYF. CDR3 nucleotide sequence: TGCAGCGTTGGCGCGGCAGGGGGCTACGAGCAGTACTTC.

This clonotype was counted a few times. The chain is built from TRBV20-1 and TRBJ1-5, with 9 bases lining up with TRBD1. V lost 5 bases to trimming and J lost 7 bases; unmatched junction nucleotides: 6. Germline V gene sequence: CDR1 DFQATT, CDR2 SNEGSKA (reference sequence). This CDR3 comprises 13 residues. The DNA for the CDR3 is TGCAGTGCTCCAGACAGGGGGGCCCAGCCCCAGCATTTT. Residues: CSAPDRGAQPQHF.

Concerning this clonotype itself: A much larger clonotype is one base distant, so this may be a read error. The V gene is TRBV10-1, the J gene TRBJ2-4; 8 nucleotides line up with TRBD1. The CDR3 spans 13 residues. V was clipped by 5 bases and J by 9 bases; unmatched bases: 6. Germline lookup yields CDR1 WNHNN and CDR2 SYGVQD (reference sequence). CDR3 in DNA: TGCGCCAGCAGTCAGGGGGCTACAAGCATTCAGTACTTC. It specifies CASSQGATSIQYF.

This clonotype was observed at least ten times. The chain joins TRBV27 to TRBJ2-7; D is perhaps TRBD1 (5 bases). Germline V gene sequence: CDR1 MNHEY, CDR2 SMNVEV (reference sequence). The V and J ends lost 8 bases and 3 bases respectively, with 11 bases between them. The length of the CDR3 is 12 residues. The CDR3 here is CASGALRYEQYF. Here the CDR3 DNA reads TGTGCCAGCGGGGCGCTGCGCTACGAGCAGTACTTC.

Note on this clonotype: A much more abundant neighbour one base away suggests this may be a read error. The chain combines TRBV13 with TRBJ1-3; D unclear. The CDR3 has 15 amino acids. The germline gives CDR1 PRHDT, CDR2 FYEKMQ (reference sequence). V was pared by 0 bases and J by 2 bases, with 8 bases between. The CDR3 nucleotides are TGTGCCAGCAGCTTAGGGCTCAGCCCTGGAAACACCATATATTTT. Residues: CASSLGLSPGNTIYF.

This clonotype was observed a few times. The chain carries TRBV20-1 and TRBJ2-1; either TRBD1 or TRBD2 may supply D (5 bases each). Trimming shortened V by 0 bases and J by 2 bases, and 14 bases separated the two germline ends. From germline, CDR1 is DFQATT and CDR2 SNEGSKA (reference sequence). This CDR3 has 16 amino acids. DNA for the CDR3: TGCAGTGCTAGAGATGATTTCGGGACCACCTACAATGAGCAGTTCTTC. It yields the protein CSARDDFGTTYNEQFF.

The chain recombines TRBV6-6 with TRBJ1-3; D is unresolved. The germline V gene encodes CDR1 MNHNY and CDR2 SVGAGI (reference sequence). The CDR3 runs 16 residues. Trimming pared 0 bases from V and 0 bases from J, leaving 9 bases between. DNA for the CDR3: TGTGCCAGCAGTTACTCGACCCAGAGCTCTGGAAACACCATATATTTT. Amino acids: CASSYSTQSSGNTIYF.

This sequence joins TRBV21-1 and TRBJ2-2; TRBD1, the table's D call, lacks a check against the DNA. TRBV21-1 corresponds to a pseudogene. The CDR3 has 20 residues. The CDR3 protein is CASSGRCGWWARRHTGELFF. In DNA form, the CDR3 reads TGTGCCAGCAGCGGGCGTTGTGGGTGGTGGGCTCGTCGCCACACCGGGGAGCTGTTTTTT.

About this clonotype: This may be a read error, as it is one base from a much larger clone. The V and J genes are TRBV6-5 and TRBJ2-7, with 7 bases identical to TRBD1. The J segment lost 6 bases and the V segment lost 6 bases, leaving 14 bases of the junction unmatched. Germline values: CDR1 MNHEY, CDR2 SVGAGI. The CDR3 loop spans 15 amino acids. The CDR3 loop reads CASSLTSETGFEQYF. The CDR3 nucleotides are TGTGCCAGCAGCTTAACCTCCGAGACAGGGTTCGAGCAGTACTTC.

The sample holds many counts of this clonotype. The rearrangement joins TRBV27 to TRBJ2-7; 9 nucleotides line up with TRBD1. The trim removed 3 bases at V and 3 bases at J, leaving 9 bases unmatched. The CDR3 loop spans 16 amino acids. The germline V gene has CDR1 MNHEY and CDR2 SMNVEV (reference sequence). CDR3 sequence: CASSLGAGTGFYEQYF. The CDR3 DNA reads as TGTGCCAGCAGTTTGGGTGCTGGGACAGGGTTCTACGAGCAGTACTTC.